The entry below describes one T cell receptor beta chain. Its antigen is undetermined. This record comes from a study of T cells in tumors after PD-1 blockade. Study-level background: Treatment was either pembrolizumab 200 mg every 3 weeks or cemiplimab 350 mg every 2 weeks. Daily vismodegib 150 mg continued in a subset of anti-PD-1-treated patients. The study, taken as a whole, reports: Around two fifths of tumor TCR clonotypes were also found in blood.

Profiled with immunoSEQ multiplex PCR; TCRdb holds only in-frame clones, not every one. The sample records about 59,000 clones, 80% being singletons. Per germline, CDR1 MNHEY and CDR2 SMNVEV (reference sequence). With 5 bases removed from V and 3 bases from J, the gap between germline ends came to 16 bases. The CDR3 has 15 amino acids. This specimen was PBMCs, taken before anti-PD-1 treatment. The chain combines TRBV27 with TRBJ1-1; possibly TRBD1 for D (6 bases). This clonotype was obtained from a human donor with basal cell carcinoma. As DNA, the CDR3 is TGTGCCAGCAGTCCCATTTCGACAGGAGACACTGAAGCTTTCTTT. It translates to CASSPISTGDTEAFF.